This record concerns one T cell receptor beta chain sequence. No antigen is known for it. This entry is derived from a study of human thymus T cells. Study-wide results and limits: Overlap was high between thymic repertoires from unrelated individuals, as reported in related research. Gene usage (both V and J) appeared biased in thymic and blood repertoires.

CDR1 is LNHNV, CDR2 YYDKDF, per germline (reference sequence). The CDR3 is 13 amino acids. Trimming stripped 1 base from V and 5 bases from J, with 9 bases between. Clones were sequenced by immunoSEQ multiplex PCR, and TCRdb holds only the in-frame ones, with some missing. The sample yields 86,000 or so clones, around 96% seen once. The study used thymus tissue resected during corrective heart surgery. Healthy Finnish infants undergoing corrective surgery for congenital heart defects were used as donors. Specimen: thymus tissue. This receptor was obtained from a boy in the first two years of life with a congenital heart defect but otherwise immunologically healthy. This chain connects TRBV15 to TRBJ2-7, with D maybe TRBD2 (6 bases). The CDR3 DNA sequence: TGTGCCACCAGCAGAGTATGGGAGGACGAGCAGTACTTC. It codes for CATSRVWEDEQYF.